Below are 14 T cell receptor beta chains sequenced from a single sample in a study of blood T cell repertoires in COVID-19. Clones were sequenced by immunoSEQ multiplex PCR, and TCRdb holds only the in-frame ones, with some missing. The sample comprises some 270,000 clones, approximately 83% of which are singletons, and 11% rests with the top ten. The material sequenced was peripheral blood. These receptors were collected from a woman in her 70s with acute or convalescent COVID-19.

The J gene is TRBJ2-7, the V gene TRBV14; TRBD1 is a possible D gene (7 bases). Germline CDR1 SGHDN, CDR2 FVKESK. The V and J ends lost 4 bases and 2 bases respectively, with 15 bases between them. CDR3 length equals 15 residues. CDR3 sequence: CASSRGGGPTYEQYF. CDR3 DNA sequence: TGTGCCAGCAGCCGAGGAGGGGGCCCTACCTACGAGCAGTACTTC.

The rearrangement joins TRBV11-2 to TRBJ1-6; 11 bases line up with TRBD1. With V trimmed by 5 bases and J by 13 bases, 7 bases remained unmatched. Germline V gene lookup returns CDR1 SGHAT and CDR2 FQNNGV. This CDR3 has 14 residues. The CDR3: CASSRTGGSRPLHF. CDR3 in DNA: TGTGCCAGCAGCCGGACAGGGGGCTCCCGTCCCCTCCACTTT.

The J gene is TRBJ2-5, the V gene TRBV5-5; D remains ambiguous. CDR1 SGHKS and CDR2 YYEKEE come from the germline V gene (reference sequence). V was shortened by 1 base and J by 1 base, with 5 bases between the two germline ends. The CDR3 runs to 13 residues. The CDR3 nucleotides read TGTGCCAGCAGCTTGTTCGGCCAAGAGACCCAGTACTTC. It encodes CASSLFGQETQYF.

This clone was detected only once. The gene calls are TRBV19 and TRBJ2-1; 11 bases match TRBD2. The CDR3 loop spans 16 amino acids. Unmatched junction bases numbered 13, after V lost 6 bases and J lost 9 bases. In germline, CDR1 is LNHDA, CDR2 SQIVND (reference sequence). The CDR3 spells CASSFPNSGGAREQFF. The CDR3 DNA reads as TGTGCCAGTAGCTTCCCTAATAGCGGGGGGGCACGTGAGCAGTTCTTC.

The sample holds a few counts of this clone. The V gene is TRBV30, the J gene TRBJ1-1, with 7 bases fitting TRBD1. The V gene's germline CDR1 is GTSNPN and CDR2 SVGIG (reference sequence). Trimming took 0 bases from V and 7 from J; bases not matched to a gene: 11. This CDR3 spans 15 amino acids. CDR3 sequence: CAWSVPDRDNGEAFF. The CDR3 coding sequence is TGTGCCTGGAGTGTACCAGACAGGGACAATGGTGAAGCTTTCTTT.

The rearrangement joins TRBV12-3 or TRBV12-4 to TRBJ1-2; D not certain. The CDR3 length is 13 residues. With 3 bases removed from V and 9 bases from J, the gap between germline ends came to 14 bases. CDR3 residues: CASSFRERLRYTF. CDR3 DNA sequence: TGTGCCAGCAGTTTTAGAGAACGTCTTCGCTACACCTTC.

The chain employs TRBV19 and TRBJ2-5; the D gene is possibly TRBD1 (5 bases). V lost 5 bases and J lost 5, with 12 bases in between. This CDR3 is 13 amino acids long. The germline V gene has CDR1 LNHDA and CDR2 SQIVND (reference sequence). The CDR3, as DNA: TGTGCCAGTAGTGACAGCCCCGGGGAGACCCAGTACTTC. Translation gives CASSDSPGETQYF.

There are a few counts of this clone. The chain employs TRBV3-1 (or the pseudogene TRBV3-2) and TRBJ2-5; 10 bases agree with TRBD2. Per germline, CDR1 LGHDT and CDR2 YNNKEL (reference sequence). This CDR3 spans 15 amino acids. With 3 bases clipped from V and 7 bases from J, the junction kept 8 bases outside the gene matches. For the CDR3, the DNA is TGTGCCAGCAGCCATAATAGCGGGGGGTCCCCGACCCAGTACTTC. Protein: CASSHNSGGSPTQYF.

The rearrangement uses TRBV18 and TRBJ2-3; D is perhaps TRBD2 (6 bases). V was trimmed by 6 bases and J by 2 bases, leaving 12 bases between them. The CDR3 length is 14 residues. Germline V gene sequence: CDR1 KGHSH, CDR2 LQKENI. The CDR3 spells CASSTAGFTDTQYF. DNA of the CDR3: TGTGCCAGCTCTACCGCGGGGTTCACAGATACGCAGTATTTT. Complete variable domain (other parts from reference TRBV18 and TRBJ2-3): NAGVMQNPRHLVRRRGQEARLRCSPMKGHSHVYWYRQLPEEGLKFMVYLQKENIIDESGMPKERFSAEFPKEGPSILRIQQVVRGDSAAYFCASSTAGFTDTQYFGPGTRLTVL.

The V and J genes are TRBV5-4 and TRBJ2-2, with 13 bases identical to TRBD2. Germline V lookup: CDR1 SGHNT, CDR2 YYREEE (reference sequence). The CDR3 runs 16 residues. Trimming took 6 bases from V and 2 from J; bases not matched to a gene: 4. As DNA, the CDR3 is TGTGCCAGCAAAACTAGCGGGGGGGCTAACACCGGGGAGCTGTTTTTT. It translates to CASKTSGGANTGELFF.

CDR3 residues: CASSSQRDPRMNTEAFF. CDR3 bases: TGTGCCAGCAGTTCACAGCGGGACCCGAGGATGAACACTGAAGCTTTCTTT. The chain is built from TRBV28 and TRBJ1-1, with D perhaps matching TRBD1 (5 bases). The CDR3 spans 17 residues. Deletions cut 4 bases from V and 0 bases from J, with 18 bases between. CDR1 is MDHEN, CDR2 SYDVKM, per germline.

This clone was seen only a few times. V usage is TRBV29-1 and J usage is TRBJ2-7; 9 bases agree with TRBD1. The ends lost 6 bases at V and 1 base at J; junction bases unmatched: 7. Per germline, CDR1 SQVTM and CDR2 ANQGSEA. There are 14 residues in the CDR3. CDR3 sequence (DNA): TGCAGCGTATTAGACAGGGGGGAATCCTACGAGCAGTACTTC. Translation: CSVLDRGESYEQYF.

In this sample, this clone turned up once. It is unclear where the CDR3 begins or ends on the DNA, so no DNA is shown, and the CDR3 is as TCRdb lists it. CDR3 in amino acids: CASSLFGQGNYNEQFF. V gene TRBV5-1 combines with J gene TRBJ2-1; the listed D gene, TRBD1, was not tested against the DNA. Per the germline V gene, CDR1 is SGHRS and CDR2 is YFSETQ. The length of the CDR3 is 16 amino acids, counting both ends.

V is TRBV5-4 and J is TRBJ2-1; 7 nucleotides line up with TRBD1. From germline, CDR1 is SGHNT and CDR2 YYREEE (reference sequence). CDR3 length: 15 amino acids. Trimming took 4 bases from V and 10 from J; bases not matched to a gene: 14. The CDR3 nucleotides read TGTGCCAGCAGCCACCCCCAGGGGGACCAAAGGGAGCAGTTCTTC. This encodes CASSHPQGDQREQFF.